This is a list of T cell receptor beta chains from one sample in a study of metastatic and nonmetastatic thyroid tumors. TCRdb reprocessed the PCR reads using MiXCR. The data contain roughly 15,000 clones, about 25% of them singletons. What was sequenced was blood. These TCRs come from a male donor with papillary thyroid cancer or a benign thyroid nodule (not recorded which). Some clones in this sample may be carry-over from other donors' samples. Each CDR3 is given with its conserved first and last residue. A D gene is named only where the DNA matches it firmly. The listing skips clone size in some rows; elsewhere it reads once, few, many or a size class.

abundance: few; d_gene: .; j_gene: TRBJ1-6; v_gene: TRBV11-2; CDR3aa: CASSLRDDSLMFRNSPLHF; CDR3nt: TGTGCCAGCAGCTTGAGAGACGACAGTTTAATGTTCCGAAATTCACCCCTCCACTTT
abundance: many; d_gene: .; j_gene: TRBJ1-1; v_gene: TRBV7-3; CDR3aa: CASSLIGRVVNTEAFF; CDR3nt: TGTGCCAGCAGCTTAATAGGCAGGGTGGTGAACACTGAAGCTTTCTTT
abundance: many; d_gene: .; j_gene: TRBJ1-4; v_gene: TRBV5-1; CDR3aa: CASSLNSLNEKLFF; CDR3nt: TGCGCCAGCAGCTTAAACAGCCTAAATGAAAAACTGTTTTTT
abundance: many; d_gene: .; j_gene: TRBJ2-3; v_gene: TRBV12-5; CDR3aa: CASGLPLGQGSADTQYF; CDR3nt: TGTGCTAGTGGTTTACCCTTGGGGCAGGGGTCCGCAGATACGCAGTATTTT
abundance: .; d_gene: .; j_gene: TRBJ2-3; v_gene: TRBV6-2/TRBV6-3; CDR3aa: CASRRGGGADTQYF; CDR3nt: TGTGCCAGCAGAAGAGGGGGTGGCGCAGATACGCAGTATTTT
abundance: .; d_gene: .; j_gene: TRBJ2-3; v_gene: TRBV6-1; CDR3aa: CASSDALERQSDTQYF; CDR3nt: TGTGCCAGCAGTGACGCCTTAGAGAGACAGTCAGATACGCAGTATTTT
abundance: many; d_gene: .; j_gene: TRBJ2-2; v_gene: TRBV7-9; CDR3aa: CASSPPDSPTGELFF; CDR3nt: TGTGCCAGCAGCCCACCCGACAGTCCCACCGGGGAGCTGTTTTTT
abundance: many; d_gene: TRBD2; j_gene: TRBJ2-5; v_gene: TRBV6-1; CDR3aa: CASSDGGTSGETQYF; CDR3nt: TGTGCCAGCAGTGACGGCGGGACTAGCGGGGAGACCCAGTACTTC
abundance: many; d_gene: .; j_gene: TRBJ2-4; v_gene: TRBV20-1; CDR3aa: CSARDISSAGNIQYF; CDR3nt: TGCAGTGCTAGAGATATAAGCTCCGCCGGGAACATTCAGTACTTC
abundance: .; d_gene: .; j_gene: TRBJ2-1; v_gene: TRBV15; CDR3aa: CATSRNSYNEQFF; CDR3nt: TGTGCCACCAGCAGGAACAGCTACAATGAGCAGTTCTTC
abundance: many; d_gene: TRBD1; j_gene: TRBJ1-1; v_gene: TRBV12-3/TRBV12-4; CDR3aa: CASSSGRGGLNTEAFF; CDR3nt: TGTGCCAGCAGTTCCGGAAGAGGGGGCCTGAACACTGAAGCTTTCTTT
abundance: medium-sized; d_gene: .; j_gene: TRBJ2-2; v_gene: TRBV6-4; CDR3aa: CASSDSGDTGELFF; CDR3nt: TGTGCCAGCAGTGACTCCGGAGACACCGGGGAGCTGTTTTTT
abundance: many; d_gene: .; j_gene: TRBJ1-4; v_gene: TRBV20-1; CDR3aa: CSATDGYEKLFF; CDR3nt: TGCAGTGCTACGGACGGATATGAAAAACTGTTTTTT
abundance: medium-sized; d_gene: .; j_gene: TRBJ2-7; v_gene: TRBV28; CDR3aa: CASSSTDLREQYF; CDR3nt: TGTGCCAGCAGTTCGACGGACCTCCGGGAGCAGTACTTC
abundance: .; d_gene: .; j_gene: TRBJ1-1; v_gene: TRBV20-1; CDR3aa: CSARVSRKVNTEAFF; CDR3nt: TGCAGTGCTAGAGTTAGTAGAAAGGTGAACACTGAAGCTTTCTTT
abundance: many; d_gene: .; j_gene: TRBJ1-3; v_gene: TRBV20-1; CDR3aa: CSASLTGLGGNTIYF; CDR3nt: TGCAGTGCTAGTTTAACAGGGCTTGGAGGAAACACCATATATTTT
abundance: many; d_gene: TRBD1; j_gene: TRBJ1-3; v_gene: TRBV10-1; CDR3aa: CAGTGGTSGNTIYF; CDR3nt: TGCGCCGGGACAGGGGGCACCTCTGGAAACACCATATATTTT
abundance: .; d_gene: TRBD1; j_gene: TRBJ1-2; v_gene: TRBV4-1; CDR3aa: CASSQGQRTGPYGYTF; CDR3nt: TGCGCCAGCAGCCAAGGTCAACGGACAGGCCCATATGGCTACACCTTC
abundance: few; d_gene: TRBD1; j_gene: TRBJ1-1; v_gene: TRBV28; CDR3aa: CASRVGQGIDTEAFF; CDR3nt: TGTGCCAGCAGAGTCGGACAGGGAATCGACACTGAAGCTTTCTTT
abundance: many; d_gene: .; j_gene: TRBJ1-5; v_gene: TRBV7-8; CDR3aa: CASRGDSNQPQHF; CDR3nt: TGTGCCAGCAGGGGCGATAGCAATCAGCCCCAGCATTTT